These T cell receptor beta chains were read from a single sample in a study of blood T cell repertoires in COVID-19. This table comes from immunoSEQ multiplex PCR, and its TCRdb copy is limited to in-frame clones, with some not included. Of fewer than 350,000 clones in the sample, just over 85% are singletons; the top ten hold around 4.4%. The source material was PBMCs or T cells enriched from blood (not recorded which). These receptor sequences come from a woman aged 35 to 49 with acute COVID-19. The CDR3 runs from the conserved cysteine through the conserved F or W. D genes are given only for firm matches. Rows may omit the clone size; those that give it use once, few, many or a size class.

clone size | J gene | D gene | V gene | CDR3 protein | CDR3 DNA
- | TRBJ2-4 | - | TRBV20-1 | CSASSGAKNIQYF | TGCAGTGCTAGTTCCGGGGCCAAAAACATTCAGTACTTC
- | TRBJ2-3 | - | TRBV5-1 | CASSLIPGFTDTQYF | TGCGCCAGCAGCCTCATTCCGGGGTTCACAGATACGCAGTATTTT
- | TRBJ1-2 | TRBD1 | TRBV5-6 | CASSLTSGGGSYGYTF | TGTGCCAGCAGCCTTACCTCAGGGGGTGGTAGCTATGGCTACACCTTC
- | TRBJ1-6 | TRBD1 | TRBV25-1 | CASSAGTGNSPLHF | TGTGCCAGCAGCGCCGGGACAGGGAATTCACCCCTCCACTTT
once | TRBJ1-6 | - | TRBV13 | CASTLHKAGFREYSPLHF | TGTGCCAGCACGCTCCATAAAGCTGGGTTCCGGGAGTATTCACCCCTCCACTTT
- | TRBJ1-3 | - | TRBV13 | CASSFPREGNTIYF | TGTGCCAGCAGCTTCCCCCGGGAAGGAAACACCATATATTTT
- | TRBJ1-4 | TRBD1 | TRBV18 | CASSPSMDRELEKLFF | TGTGCCAGCTCACCCTCAATGGACAGGGAGCTTGAAAAACTGTTTTTT
- | TRBJ1-5 | TRBD1 | TRBV5-4 | CASSVDRGSNQPQHF | TGTGCCAGCAGCGTGGACAGGGGAAGCAATCAGCCCCAGCATTTT
- | TRBJ2-5 | TRBD1 | TRBV5-4 | CASSSKRDRGETQYF | TGTGCCAGCAGCTCTAAACGGGACAGGGGAGAGACCCAGTACTTC
- | TRBJ2-7 | - | TRBV29-1 | CSVGGLDSYEQYF | TGCAGCGTTGGCGGCTTAGACTCCTACGAGCAGTACTTC
- | TRBJ2-3 | TRBD2 | TRBV5-4 | CASSLGSGWAGVDTQYF | TGTGCCAGCAGCTTGGGATCCGGCTGGGCGGGGGTAGATACGCAGTATTTT
- | TRBJ2-3 | - | TRBV19 | CASSPSRLALSTDTQYF | TGTGCCAGTAGTCCCTCGCGGCTAGCGCTATCCACAGATACGCAGTATTTT
few | TRBJ2-7 | - | TRBV5-4 | CASSRDFDYEQYF | TGTGCCAGCAGCCGGGACTTCGATTACGAGCAGTACTTC
- | TRBJ1-5 | - | TRBV9 | CASSAGDGYSNQPQHF | TGTGCCAGCAGCGCAGGGGACGGATATAGCAATCAGCCCCAGCATTTT
- | TRBJ2-7 | TRBD2 | TRBV7-2 | CASSLGPSGAAYEQYF | TGTGCCAGCAGCTTAGGCCCTAGCGGAGCTGCCTACGAGCAGTACTTC
- | TRBJ2-5 | TRBD2 | TRBV3-1/TRBV3-2 | CASSRGLATVETQYF | TGTGCCAGCAGCCGGGGACTAGCGACGGTAGAGACCCAGTACTTC
- | TRBJ2-7 | TRBD2 | TRBV7-6 | CASSMGGVSSYEQYF | TGTGCCAGCAGCATGGGGGGGGTAAGCTCCTACGAGCAGTACTTC
- | TRBJ2-2 | TRBD2 | TRBV11-3 | CASSLGTSGTTGELFF | TGTGCCAGCAGCCTAGGGACTAGCGGGACCACCGGGGAGCTGTTTTTT
- | TRBJ1-5 | TRBD1 | TRBV6-1 | CASSATGTASGRPQHF | TGTGCCAGCAGTGCTACCGGGACAGCGAGCGGAAGGCCCCAGCATTTT
- | TRBJ1-2 | - | TRBV7-9 | CASSLTSGLNYGYTF | TGTGCCAGCAGCTTAACGTCGGGACTTAACTATGGCTACACCTTC
- | TRBJ2-3 | TRBD2 | TRBV7-2 | CASGPRATSVTDTQYF | TGTGCCAGCGGCCCACGGGCGACTAGCGTCACAGATACGCAGTATTTT
- | TRBJ2-5 | - | TRBV10-3 | CATRSEETQYF | TGTGCCACGAGAAGCGAAGAGACCCAGTACTTC
- | TRBJ1-1 | - | TRBV7-2 | CASSLSGGVKTEAFF | TGTGCCAGCAGCTTATCCGGGGGTGTGAAGACTGAAGCTTTCTTT
- | TRBJ2-5 | TRBD1 | TRBV24-1 | CATSDTDRDLQETQYF | TGTGCCACCAGTGACACTGACAGGGACCTACAAGAGACCCAGTACTTC
- | TRBJ2-3 | - | TRBV24-1 | CATSDSGSLHTDTQYF | TGTGCCACCAGTGATTCAGGGTCCCTACACACAGATACGCAGTATTTT
- | TRBJ1-5 | TRBD1 | TRBV7-9 | CASGRTGAGNQPQHF | TGTGCCAGTGGCCGCACAGGGGCCGGCAATCAGCCCCAGCATTTT
- | TRBJ2-2 | TRBD1 | TRBV24-1 | CATSETGNLQAGELFF | TGTGCCACCAGTGAGACAGGGAATCTTCAAGCCGGGGAGCTGTTTTTT
- | TRBJ2-4 | - | TRBV15 | CAASRDRGLSKNIQYF | TGTGCCGCCAGCAGAGATCGCGGGTTGAGCAAAAACATTCAGTACTTC